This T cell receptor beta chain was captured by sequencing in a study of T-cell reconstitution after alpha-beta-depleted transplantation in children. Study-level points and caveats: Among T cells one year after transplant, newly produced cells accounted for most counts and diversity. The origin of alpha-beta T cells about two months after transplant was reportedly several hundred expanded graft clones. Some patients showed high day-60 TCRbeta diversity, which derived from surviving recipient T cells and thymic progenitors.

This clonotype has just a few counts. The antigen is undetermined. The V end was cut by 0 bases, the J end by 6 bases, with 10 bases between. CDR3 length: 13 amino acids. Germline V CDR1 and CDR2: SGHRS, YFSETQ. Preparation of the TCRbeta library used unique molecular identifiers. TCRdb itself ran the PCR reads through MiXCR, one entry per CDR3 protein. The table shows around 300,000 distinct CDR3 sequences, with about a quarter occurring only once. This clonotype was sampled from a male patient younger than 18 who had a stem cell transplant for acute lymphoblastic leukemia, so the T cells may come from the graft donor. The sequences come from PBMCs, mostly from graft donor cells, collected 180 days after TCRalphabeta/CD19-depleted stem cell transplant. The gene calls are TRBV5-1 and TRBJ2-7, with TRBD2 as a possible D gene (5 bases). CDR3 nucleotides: TGCGCCAGCAGCTTGGCCCTACTAGGCGAGCAGTACTTC. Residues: CASSLALLGEQYF.